The 30 T cell receptor beta chains below come from one sample, sequenced in a study of blood T cell repertoires in COVID-19 (dated by TCRdb to about 2020). Library creation used the immunoSEQ multiplex PCR assay. TCRdb provides this immuneACCESS table in a form limited to in-frame rearrangements. Some clones are lacking; in checked studies, under half of them reflect an unresolved V gene, and why the rest are absent is not known. The sample data list about 170,000 clones, and about 88% of these were observed just once. Around 7% of the sample is in the top ten clones. Sequencing was carried out using peripheral blood. These TCRs come from a woman over 75 in a cohort sampled during active or convalescent COVID-19.

This chain links TRBV11-2 with TRBJ2-5, with TRBD2 matching 11 bases. This CDR3 is built from 16 residues. Looked up from germline, CDR1 is SGHAT and CDR2 is FQNNGV. J gave up 5 bases and V 5 bases, and 10 bases lay outside the gene matches. The CDR3 region is CASSLGLAGFKETQYF. CDR3 sequence (DNA): TGTGCCAGCAGCCTCGGACTAGCGGGCTTTAAGGAGACCCAGTACTTC.

J is TRBJ2-7 and V is TRBV5-4, with D hard to call. The CDR3 is made up of 12 amino acids. V was shortened by 4 bases and J by 3 bases, with 8 bases between the two germline ends. Germline CDR1 and CDR2: SGHNT and YYREEE (reference sequence). CDR3 protein: CASSLDGYEQYF. In DNA form, the CDR3 reads TGTGCCAGCAGCCTGGACGGCTACGAGCAGTACTTC.

V usage is TRBV18 and J usage is TRBJ2-3, with TRBD2 matching over 8 bases. CDR3 length equals 16 residues. The V segment lost 5 bases and the J segment 4 bases; nucleotides outside the gene matches: 11. From germline, CDR1 is KGHSH and CDR2 LQKENI. The CDR3 loop is CASSAFSGSRADTQYF. The CDR3 DNA reads TGTGCCAGCTCAGCCTTCAGCGGGAGTCGGGCAGATACGCAGTATTTT.

The chain links TRBV9 to TRBJ2-1, with 8 bases fitting TRBD2. V lost 1 base and J lost 6; bases outside the gene matches: 6. Germline V gives CDR1 SGDLS, CDR2 YYNGEE. The CDR3 runs to 15 residues. The CDR3 reads CASSVKTSGLNEQFF. For the CDR3, the DNA is TGTGCCAGCAGCGTAAAAACTAGCGGCCTCAATGAGCAGTTCTTC.

The chain couples TRBV30 to TRBJ1-2; D might be TRBD1 (5 bases). Trimming took 4 bases from V and 0 from J, leaving 12 bases between them. The CDR3 runs to 14 residues. Per germline, CDR1 GTSNPN and CDR2 SVGIG (reference sequence). The CDR3 DNA follows: TGTGCCTGGATAGCGGCGACAGCTAACTATGGCTACACCTTC. It specifies CAWIAATANYGYTF.

This sequence joins TRBV7-2 and TRBJ2-1; TRBD1 agrees at 10 bases. The J segment lost 7 bases and the V segment lost 8 bases, leaving 8 bases of the junction unmatched. Germline CDR1 SGHTA, CDR2 FQGNSA. The CDR3 length is 14 residues. CDR3 loop: CASGGWTGGNEQFF. In nucleotides, the CDR3 is TGTGCCAGCGGCGGATGGACAGGGGGTAATGAGCAGTTCTTC.

This clone was seen only once. The chain combines TRBV5-1 with TRBJ2-5; 15 positions match TRBD2. From germline, CDR1 is SGHRS and CDR2 YFSETQ. The CDR3 length is 17 residues. The V and J ends lost 2 bases and 5 bases, in that order; junction bases with no gene match: 7. Written as DNA, the CDR3 is TGCGCCAGCAGCTTCGGACTAGCGGGAGGGCCTCGGGAGACCCAGTACTTC. This encodes CASSFGLAGGPRETQYF. The variable domain in full, completed from reference TRBV5-1 and TRBJ2-5, reads KAGVTQTPRYLIKTRGQQVTLSCSPISGHRSVSWYQQTPGQGLQFLFEYFSETQRNKGNFPGRFSGRQFSNSRSEMNVSTLELGDSALYLCASSFGLAGGPRETQYFGPGTRLLVL.

The rearrangement links TRBV9 to TRBJ1-5, with 11 bases fitting TRBD1. V gave up 3 bases and J gave up 11 bases; unmatched junction bases: 10. Per the germline V gene, CDR1 is SGDLS and CDR2 is YYNGEE. The CDR3 length is 15 residues. This CDR3 is CASSEGTGGLMAQHF. As DNA, the CDR3 is TGTGCCAGCAGCGAGGGGACAGGGGGTCTCATGGCCCAGCATTTT.

The chain joins TRBV19 to TRBJ2-1, with 9 bases lining up with TRBD2. The V segment lost 1 base and the J segment 4 bases; nucleotides outside the gene matches: 8. Germline CDR1 and CDR2: LNHDA and SQIVND (reference sequence). This CDR3 has 17 residues. This CDR3 reads CASSIGGGRADYNEQFF. DNA of the CDR3: TGTGCCAGTAGTATAGGGGGCGGGAGGGCAGATTACAATGAGCAGTTCTTC.

V and J are TRBV2 and TRBJ2-3; 8 bases align to TRBD1. Germline CDR1 reads SNHLY; CDR2 reads FYNNEI. The CDR3 has 16 residues. With 5 bases clipped from V and 3 bases from J, the junction kept 10 bases outside the gene matches. The CDR3 DNA reads TGTGCCAGCAGTCCGTTACAGGGGGAAGCGACAGATACGCAGTATTTT. Encoded protein: CASSPLQGEATDTQYF.

The chain joins TRBV11-3 to TRBJ2-7; D ambiguous. V shed 1 base and J shed 4 bases, with 14 bases lying between them. The CDR3 consists of 15 residues. Per germline, CDR1 SGHNT and CDR2 YENEEA. The chain's CDR3 is CASSLGQLARYEQYF. The CDR3 coding sequence is TGTGCCAGCAGCTTAGGTCAGTTGGCCAGGTACGAGCAGTACTTC.

The table lists this clone with a few counts. The rearrangement links TRBV9 to TRBJ2-2; TRBD2 matches 10 bases. The junction had 8 bases not matched to a gene; V was cut back by 2 bases and J by 7 bases. The CDR3 is 16 amino acids. Looked up from germline, CDR1 is SGDLS and CDR2 is YYNGEE. CDR3 amino acids: CASSVSLAGVIGELFF. The DNA of the CDR3 is TGTGCCAGCAGCGTCTCCCTAGCGGGAGTAATCGGGGAGCTGTTTTTT.

This clone was observed a single time. V gene TRBV4-3 combines with J gene TRBJ1-4; no clear D gene. This CDR3 has 15 amino acids. Germline assignment: CDR1 LGHNA and CDR2 YSLEER. With 3 bases removed from V and 3 bases from J, the gap between germline ends came to 11 bases. CDR3 in amino acids: CASSHTRMANEKLFF. CDR3 sequence (DNA): TGCGCCAGCAGCCACACCAGAATGGCTAATGAAAAACTGTTTTTT.

V gene TRBV7-2 combines with J gene TRBJ2-3, with 10 bases that match TRBD2. V lost 2 bases to trimming and J lost 2 bases; unmatched junction nucleotides: 7. Per the germline V gene, CDR1 is SGHTA and CDR2 is FQGNSA. This CDR3 contains 17 residues. CDR3 in amino acids: CASSLLPAGGNTDTQYF. In DNA form, the CDR3 reads TGTGCCAGCAGCTTACTACCAGCGGGAGGGAACACAGATACGCAGTATTTT.

This clone was seen ten or more times. The V call is TRBV2, the J call TRBJ2-3; D is possibly TRBD2 (5 bases). The germline V gene encodes CDR1 SNHLY and CDR2 FYNNEI. V was shortened by 6 bases and J by 2 bases, with 18 bases between the two germline ends. This CDR3 region has 16 residues. Here the CDR3 DNA reads TGTGCCAGCAGCTTTTCTGAGTGGGGAGACACAGATACGCAGTATTTT. It specifies CASSFSEWGDTDTQYF.

This clone was counted once. Here the CDR3 DNA reads TGTGCCTGGGACACTAGAGAGACCCAGTACTTC. Encoded protein: CAWDTRETQYF. The rearrangement uses TRBV30 and TRBJ2-5; a possible D gene is TRBD2 (5 bases). The CDR3 runs to 11 residues. The V end lost 5 bases, the J end lost 4 bases, and 8 bases lay between the germline ends. Germline lookup yields CDR1 GTSNPN and CDR2 SVGIG (reference sequence).

The CDR3 sequence is CAGRASGSRDTQYF. The CDR3 DNA reads as TGTGCCGGAAGGGCTAGCGGGAGTAGAGATACGCAGTATTTT. J is TRBJ2-3 and V is TRBV6-5, with 10 bases identical to TRBD2. The junction had 10 bases not matched to a gene; V was cut back by 11 bases and J by 5 bases. Germline V gives CDR1 MNHEY, CDR2 SVGAGI. CDR3 length: 14 amino acids.

The rearrangement links TRBV7-9 to TRBJ2-3, with TRBD2 matching 9 bases. The CDR3 contains 15 residues. Looked up from germline, CDR1 is SEHNR and CDR2 is FQNEAQ (reference sequence). V lost 3 bases to trimming and J lost 6 bases; unmatched junction nucleotides: 7. CDR3 in amino acids: CASSFYSGSWDTQYF. The CDR3 DNA reads TGTGCCAGCAGCTTCTATAGCGGGAGTTGGGATACGCAGTATTTT. Complete variable domain (other parts from reference TRBV7-9 and TRBJ2-3): DTGVSQNPRHKITKRGQNVTFRCDPISEHNRLYWYRQTLGQGPEFLTYFQNEAQLEKSRLLSDRFSAERPKGSFSTLEIQRTEQGDSAMYLCASSFYSGSWDTQYFGPGTRLTVL.

V gene TRBV9 combines with J gene TRBJ2-7, with 8 nucleotides matching TRBD1. The germline V gene has CDR1 SGDLS and CDR2 YYNGEE. Unmatched junction bases numbered 22, after V lost 3 bases and J lost 5 bases. The CDR3 extends over 19 amino acids. The CDR3 nucleotides are TGTGCCAGCAGCGCCAGAGGATCCACTCTAAAACAGGGGGTAAACGAGCAGTACTTC. Protein product: CASSARGSTLKQGVNEQYF.

The chain recombines TRBV7-9 with TRBJ2-1; D gene ambiguous. Trimming removed 8 bases at V and 3 bases at J, with 8 bases between. This CDR3 is built from 12 residues. Germline V CDR1 and CDR2: SEHNR, FQNEAQ (reference sequence). The CDR3: CASVPGYNEQFF. DNA of the CDR3: TGTGCCAGCGTGCCGGGCTACAATGAGCAGTTCTTC.

The chain has TRBV14 and TRBJ1-3; 8 nucleotides match TRBD1. Trimming cost V 1 base and J 6 bases; bases outside gene matches: 11. This CDR3 comprises 17 residues. Per germline, CDR1 SGHDN and CDR2 FVKESK. CDR3 coding DNA: TGTGCCAGCAGCCAAGTCTGGGGGCGGACAGGGAAAAACACCATATATTTT. As protein: CASSQVWGRTGKNTIYF.

The CDR3 protein is CASSQSNTGELFF. Written as DNA, the CDR3 is TGTGCCAGCAGTCAGTCGAACACCGGGGAGCTGTTTTTT. The chain joins TRBV12-3 or TRBV12-4 to TRBJ2-2; D is unclear. This CDR3 has 13 residues. V was shortened by 5 bases and J by 0 bases, with 4 bases between the two germline ends.

The rearrangement uses TRBV5-1 and TRBJ1-1; D is perhaps TRBD1 (6 bases). Trimming stripped 4 bases from V and 3 bases from J, with 10 bases between. The V gene's germline CDR1 is SGHRS and CDR2 YFSETQ. This CDR3 has 13 residues. CDR3: CASSKDRYTEAFF. CDR3 nucleotide sequence: TGCGCCAGCAGCAAGGACAGATACACTGAAGCTTTCTTT. Full variable domain (rest looked up from reference TRBV5-1 and TRBJ1-1): KAGVTQTPRYLIKTRGQQVTLSCSPISGHRSVSWYQQTPGQGLQFLFEYFSETQRNKGNFPGRFSGRQFSNSRSEMNVSTLELGDSALYLCASSKDRYTEAFFGQGTRLTVV.

The chain employs TRBV3-1 (or the pseudogene TRBV3-2) and TRBJ2-7; D uncertain. V was trimmed by 0 bases and J by 7 bases, leaving 10 bases between them. Germline assignment: CDR1 LGHDT and CDR2 YNNKEL (reference sequence). This CDR3 has 13 residues. The CDR3 sequence is CASSQDPPGEQYF. The CDR3 DNA is TGTGCCAGCAGCCAAGATCCCCCGGGTGAGCAGTACTTC.

This rearrangement joins TRBV3-1 (or the pseudogene TRBV3-2) to TRBJ2-5, with a tentative D call TRBD2 (5 bases). The CDR3 runs 15 residues. The germline V gene has CDR1 LGHDT and CDR2 YNNKEL (reference sequence). Trimming stripped 7 bases from V and 5 bases from J, with 20 bases between. The CDR3 sequence: CASKEGAAPRETQYF. Here the CDR3 DNA reads TGTGCCAGCAAAGAGGGAGCCGCCCCAAGGGAGACCCAGTACTTC.

This clone was observed once. Other DNA sequences in this sample translate to the same CDR3. The chain links TRBV3-1 (or the pseudogene TRBV3-2) to TRBJ1-2; no clear D. Germline V CDR1 and CDR2: LGHDT, YNNKEL (reference sequence). The V gene lost 2 bases and the J gene lost 4 bases, with 2 bases spanning the gap. This CDR3 comprises 11 residues. The CDR3 sequence is CASSQLYGYTF. Here the CDR3 DNA reads TGTGCCAGCAGCCAACTCTATGGCTACACCTTC.

This clone was detected only once. The rearrangement uses TRBV7-2 and TRBJ2-7; D is possibly TRBD2 (6 bases). The germline V gene encodes CDR1 SGHTA and CDR2 FQGNSA. The CDR3 length is 17 residues. V shed 5 bases and J shed 6 bases, with 26 bases lying between them. CDR3 sequence: CASSPDPFPGGEGEQYF. The CDR3 bases are TGTGCCAGCAGCCCGGATCCATTTCCGGGCGGGGAAGGCGAGCAGTACTTC.

The chain couples TRBV3-1 (or the pseudogene TRBV3-2) to TRBJ1-2; no clear D gene. Germline V gene data show CDR1 as LGHDT and CDR2 as YNNKEL (reference sequence). The CDR3 has 14 residues. Trimming stripped 1 base from V and 4 bases from J, with 10 bases between. In DNA, the CDR3 is TGTGCCAGCAGCCAAGTCCAGGCCCCCTATGGCTACACCTTC. This encodes CASSQVQAPYGYTF.

This clone was found a few times. The chain links TRBV29-1 to TRBJ1-2, with D possibly being TRBD1 (5 bases). The V end was cut by 6 bases, the J end by 5 bases, with 16 bases between. This CDR3 is built from 13 residues. The germline V gene encodes CDR1 SQVTM and CDR2 ANQGSEA. As DNA, the CDR3 is TGCAGCGTGGGTGCGGGGGGAGCTTATGGCTACACCTTC. It translates to CSVGAGGAYGYTF.

V and J are TRBV15 and TRBJ2-4; 10 nucleotides align to TRBD2. Germline lookup yields CDR1 LNHNV and CDR2 YYDKDF (reference sequence). J lost 5 bases, V lost 3 bases, and 10 bases had no gene match. This CDR3 has 17 residues. This CDR3 is CATSRGDSGRRENIQYF. As DNA, the CDR3 is TGTGCCACCAGCAGGGGGGATAGCGGGAGGAGGGAAAACATTCAGTACTTC.